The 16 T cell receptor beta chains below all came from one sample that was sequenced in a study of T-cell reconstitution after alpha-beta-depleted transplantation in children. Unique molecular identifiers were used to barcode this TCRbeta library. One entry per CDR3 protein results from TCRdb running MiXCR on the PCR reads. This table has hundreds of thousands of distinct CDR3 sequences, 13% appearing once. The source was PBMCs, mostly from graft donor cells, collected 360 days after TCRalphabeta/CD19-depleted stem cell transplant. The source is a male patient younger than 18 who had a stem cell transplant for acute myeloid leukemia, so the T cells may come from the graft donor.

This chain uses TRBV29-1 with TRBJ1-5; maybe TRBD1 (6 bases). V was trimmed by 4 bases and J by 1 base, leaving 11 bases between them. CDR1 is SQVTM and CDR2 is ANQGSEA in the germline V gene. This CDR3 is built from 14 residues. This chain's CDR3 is CSVGGGLSNQPQHF. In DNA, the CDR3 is TGCAGCGTTGGTGGGGGGCTGAGCAATCAGCCCCAGCATTTT. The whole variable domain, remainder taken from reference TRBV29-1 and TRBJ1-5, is SAVISQKPSRDICQRGTSLTIQCQVDSQVTMMFWYRQQPGQSLTLIATANQGSEATYESGFVIDKFPISRPNLTFSTLTVSNMSPEDSSIYLCSVGGGLSNQPQHFGDGTRLSIL.

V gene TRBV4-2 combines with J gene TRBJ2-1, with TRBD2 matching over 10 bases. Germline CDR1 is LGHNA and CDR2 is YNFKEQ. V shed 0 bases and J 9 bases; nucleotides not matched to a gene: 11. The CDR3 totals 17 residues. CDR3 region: CASSQDQGLAANGEQFF. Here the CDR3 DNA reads TGTGCCAGCAGCCAAGATCAAGGACTAGCGGCTAATGGTGAGCAGTTCTTC.

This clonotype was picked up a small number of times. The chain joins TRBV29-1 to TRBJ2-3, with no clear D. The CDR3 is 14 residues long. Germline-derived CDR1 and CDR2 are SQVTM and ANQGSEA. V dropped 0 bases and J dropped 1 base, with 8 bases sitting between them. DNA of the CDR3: TGCAGCGTTGAAGATCCCACTCGCACAGATACGCAGTATTTT. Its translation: CSVEDPTRTDTQYF.

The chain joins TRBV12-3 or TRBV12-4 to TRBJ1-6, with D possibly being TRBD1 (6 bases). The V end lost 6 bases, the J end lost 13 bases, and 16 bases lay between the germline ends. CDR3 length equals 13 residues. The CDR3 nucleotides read TGTGCCAGCAGGTACAGGGAGGTGGCCCCCCTCCACTTT. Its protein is CASRYREVAPLHF.

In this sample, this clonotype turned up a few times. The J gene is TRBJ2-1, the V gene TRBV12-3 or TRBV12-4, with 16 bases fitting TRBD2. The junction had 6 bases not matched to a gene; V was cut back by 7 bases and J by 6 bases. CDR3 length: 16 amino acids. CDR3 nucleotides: TGTGCCAGCACGGGACTAGCGGGAGGGCCAGGCAATGAGCAGTTCTTC. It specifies CASTGLAGGPGNEQFF.

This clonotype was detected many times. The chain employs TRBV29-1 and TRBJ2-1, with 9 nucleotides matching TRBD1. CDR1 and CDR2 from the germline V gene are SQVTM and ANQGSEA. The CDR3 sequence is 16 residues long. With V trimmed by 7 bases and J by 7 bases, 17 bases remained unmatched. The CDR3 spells CSAKQGAHEGSNEQFF. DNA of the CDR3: TGCAGCGCAAAACAGGGGGCGCATGAGGGTTCGAATGAGCAGTTCTTC.

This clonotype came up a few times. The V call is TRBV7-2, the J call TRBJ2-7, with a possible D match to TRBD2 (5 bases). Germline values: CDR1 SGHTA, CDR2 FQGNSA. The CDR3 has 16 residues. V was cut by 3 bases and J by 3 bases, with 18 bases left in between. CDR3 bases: TGTGCCAGCAGCTTTCCTACCCCACTAGGAGACTACGAGCAGTACTTC. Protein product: CASSFPTPLGDYEQYF.

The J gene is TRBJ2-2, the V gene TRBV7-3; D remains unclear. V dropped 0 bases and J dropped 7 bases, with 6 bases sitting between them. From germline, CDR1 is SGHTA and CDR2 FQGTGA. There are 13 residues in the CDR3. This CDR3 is CASSLTRSGELFF. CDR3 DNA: TGTGCCAGCAGCTTAACGAGGAGCGGGGAGCTGTTTTTT.

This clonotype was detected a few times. In nucleotides, the CDR3 is TGTGCCTGCGTCCGGGGAACCGACGAGCAGTACTTC. It translates to CACVRGTDEQYF. The chain employs TRBV30 and TRBJ2-7, with D maybe TRBD2 (5 bases). Germline CDR1 GTSNPN, CDR2 SVGIG (reference sequence). The V and J ends lost 6 bases and 5 bases respectively, with 14 bases between them. The CDR3 spans 12 residues.

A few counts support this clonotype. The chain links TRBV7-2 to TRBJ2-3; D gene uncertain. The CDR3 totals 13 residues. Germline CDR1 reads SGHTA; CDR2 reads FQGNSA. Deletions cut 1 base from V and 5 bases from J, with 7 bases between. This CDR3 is CASSLVSGDTQYF. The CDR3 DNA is TGTGCCAGCAGCTTAGTCTCGGGAGATACGCAGTATTTT. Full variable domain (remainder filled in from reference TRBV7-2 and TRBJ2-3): GAGVSQSPSNKVTEKGKDVELRCDPISGHTALYWYRQSLGQGLEFLIYFQGNSAPDKSGLPSDRFSAERTGGSVSTLTIQRTQQEDSAVYLCASSLVSGDTQYFGPGTRLTVL.

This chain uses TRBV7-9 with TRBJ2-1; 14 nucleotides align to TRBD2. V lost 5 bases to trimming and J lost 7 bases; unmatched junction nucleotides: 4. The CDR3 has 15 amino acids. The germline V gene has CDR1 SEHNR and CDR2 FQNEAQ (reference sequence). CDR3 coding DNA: TGTGCCAGCAGCGGGACTAGCGGGAGTGGGAATGAGCAGTTCTTC. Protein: CASSGTSGSGNEQFF. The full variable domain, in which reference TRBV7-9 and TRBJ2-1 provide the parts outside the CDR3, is DTGVSQNPRHKITKRGQNVTFRCDPISEHNRLYWYRQTLGQGPEFLTYFQNEAQLEKSRLLSDRFSAERPKGSFSTLEIQRTEQGDSAMYLCASSGTSGSGNEQFFGPGTRLTVL.

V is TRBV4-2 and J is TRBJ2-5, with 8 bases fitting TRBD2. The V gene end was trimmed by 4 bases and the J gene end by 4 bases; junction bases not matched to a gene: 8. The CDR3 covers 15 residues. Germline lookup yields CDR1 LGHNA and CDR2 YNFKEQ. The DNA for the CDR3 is TGTGCCAGCAGCCCAGGGGAGGGACTAGTAGAGACCCAGTACTTC. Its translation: CASSPGEGLVETQYF.

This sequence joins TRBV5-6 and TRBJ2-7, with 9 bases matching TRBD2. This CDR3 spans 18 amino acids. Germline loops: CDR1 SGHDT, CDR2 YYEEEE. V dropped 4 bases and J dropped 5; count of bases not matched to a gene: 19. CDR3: CASSQLTAGGGRSDEQYF. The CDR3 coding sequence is TGTGCCAGCAGCCAGCTTACCGCGGGAGGGGGCAGGTCCGACGAGCAGTACTTC.

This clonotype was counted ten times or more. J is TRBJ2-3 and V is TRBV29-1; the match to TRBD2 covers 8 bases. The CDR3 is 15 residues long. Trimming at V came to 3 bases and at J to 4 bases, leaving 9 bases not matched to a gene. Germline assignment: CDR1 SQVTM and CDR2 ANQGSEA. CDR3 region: CSVEVGRAWPDTQYF. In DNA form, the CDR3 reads TGCAGCGTTGAGGTCGGGAGGGCCTGGCCAGATACGCAGTATTTT.

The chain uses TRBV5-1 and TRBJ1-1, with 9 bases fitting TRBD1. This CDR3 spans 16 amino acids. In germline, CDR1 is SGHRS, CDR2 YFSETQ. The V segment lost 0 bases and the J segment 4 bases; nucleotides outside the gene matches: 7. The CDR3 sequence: CASSLARPGQGTEAFF. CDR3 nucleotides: TGCGCCAGCAGCTTGGCACGACCGGGACAGGGCACTGAAGCTTTCTTT.

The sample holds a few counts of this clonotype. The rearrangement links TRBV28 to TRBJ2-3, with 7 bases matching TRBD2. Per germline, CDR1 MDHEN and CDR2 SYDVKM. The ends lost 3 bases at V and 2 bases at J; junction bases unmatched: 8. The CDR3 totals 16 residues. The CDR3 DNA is TGTGCCAGCAGTTTGGGGCTAGCGGACACCACAGATACGCAGTATTTT. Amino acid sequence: CASSLGLADTTDTQYF.